The 24 T cell receptor beta chains reported below all come from one sample, sequenced in a study of T cell repertoires and HLA-DP antigens (dated by TCRdb to the late 2010s). Library creation used the immunoSEQ multiplex PCR assay. TCRdb took this table from immuneACCESS and kept in-frame rearrangements with V and J called. Such tables lack part of the clones; where checked against another copy, unresolved V genes explain under half of the gap, and the rest is unexplained. The sample data list about 89,000 clones, and roughly nine tenths of these were observed just once. In total, the top ten clones hold about 1.7% of the sample. These receptors have no known antigen. Input material: CD4+ T cells from PBMCs. The receptors shown here come from a middle-aged man in good health and CMV-seronegative.

CDR3 region: CASRLAVAGETQYF. The CDR3 coding sequence is TGTGCCAGCAGATTGGCGGTAGCTGGAGAGACCCAGTACTTC. This rearrangement joins TRBV6-6 to TRBJ2-5, with no clear D. The CDR3 consists of 14 residues. Germline CDR1 and CDR2: MNHNY and SVGAGI (reference sequence). Trimming pared 6 bases from V and 4 bases from J, leaving 15 bases between.

This chain uses TRBV19 with TRBJ1-5, with 10 bases lining up with TRBD1. Germline V lookup: CDR1 LNHDA, CDR2 SQIVND (reference sequence). V lost 6 bases to trimming and J lost 0 bases; unmatched junction nucleotides: 8. This CDR3 contains 17 residues. The CDR3 protein is CASRTTGGPYSNQPQHF. The CDR3 DNA reads as TGTGCCAGTAGGACGACAGGGGGCCCTTATAGCAATCAGCCCCAGCATTTT. The full variable domain, in which reference TRBV19 and TRBJ1-5 provide the parts outside the CDR3, is DGGITQSPKYLFRKEGQNVTLSCEQNLNHDAMYWYRQDPGQGLRLIYYSQIVNDFQKGDIAEGYSVSREKKESFPLTVTSAQKNPTAFYLCASRTTGGPYSNQPQHFGDGTRLSIL.

This clone was observed a single time. The V and J genes are TRBV5-1 and TRBJ2-2; TRBD2 matches 11 bases. Losses at the gene ends were 7 bases for V and 6 bases for J; bases not matched to a gene: 5. The CDR3 runs 14 residues. The germline V gene has CDR1 SGHRS and CDR2 YFSETQ. CDR3 bases: TGCGCCAGCGGTAGCGGGGGGGCCTCCGGGGAGCTGTTTTTT. Translating gives CASGSGGASGELFF.

This clone was counted a single time. One end of the junction varies from germline; a read error may be responsible. The chain couples TRBV15 to TRBJ1-4; D gene uncertain. Germline V gene sequence: CDR1 LNHNV, CDR2 YYDKDF (reference sequence). The CDR3 spans 13 residues. The CDR3 nucleotides are TGTGCCACCGGCAGGATTTCGGGTGAAAAACTGTTTTTT. Its protein product is CATGRISGEKLFF.

This chain uses TRBV6-1 with TRBJ2-7, with 7 bases fitting TRBD1. CDR1 and CDR2 from the germline V gene are MNHNS and SASEGT. CDR3 length: 15 amino acids. J was trimmed by 1 base and V by 2 bases; bases with no gene match: 5. CDR3 residues: CASSESTGISYEQYF. For the CDR3, the DNA is TGTGCCAGCAGTGAATCGACAGGGATATCCTACGAGCAGTACTTC.

The chain carries TRBV4-2 and TRBJ2-1, with 7 positions matching TRBD1. Germline-derived CDR1 and CDR2 are LGHNA and YNFKEQ. The CDR3 extends over 15 amino acids. The V and J ends lost 3 bases and 3 bases, in that order; junction bases with no gene match: 5. This chain's CDR3 is CASSQATGLYNEQFF. The CDR3 DNA reads TGTGCCAGCAGCCAGGCGACAGGGCTCTACAATGAGCAGTTCTTC.

V usage is TRBV7-2 and J usage is TRBJ1-5; D perhaps matches TRBD1 (6 bases). The CDR3 is 13 residues long. V was trimmed by 1 base and J by 7 bases, leaving 8 bases between them. In germline, CDR1 is SGHTA, CDR2 FQGNSA. In DNA, the CDR3 is TGTGCCAGCAGCTTAGAGACAGGCCAGCCCCAGCATTTT. Encoded protein: CASSLETGQPQHF.

This rearrangement joins TRBV7-3 to TRBJ2-1; 8 nucleotides align to TRBD2. The V gene end was trimmed by 1 base and the J gene end by 10 bases; junction bases not matched to a gene: 9. In germline, CDR1 is SGHTA, CDR2 FQGTGA. CDR3 length equals 15 residues. The CDR3 DNA follows: TGTGCCAGCAGCTTAATAACTAGCGGTCCAGGGGAGCAGTTCTTC. Translation: CASSLITSGPGEQFF.

This sequence joins TRBV27 and TRBJ1-1, with D hard to call. CDR1 is MNHEY, CDR2 SMNVEV, per germline (reference sequence). Trimming cost V 3 bases and J 5 bases, with 16 bases left between them. This CDR3 is built from 15 residues. DNA for the CDR3: TGTGCCAGCAGTTTGTCGGCCTTCTCCCCGACTGAAGCTTTCTTT. This encodes CASSLSAFSPTEAFF.

V usage is TRBV28 and J usage is TRBJ2-1; 8 positions match TRBD1. CDR3 length: 14 amino acids. Germline-derived CDR1 and CDR2 are MDHEN and SYDVKM. The V segment lost 3 bases and the J segment 9 bases; nucleotides outside the gene matches: 7. The CDR3: CASSLSGQGSEQFF. The DNA for the CDR3 is TGTGCCAGCAGTTTGTCCGGACAGGGTTCTGAGCAGTTCTTC.

The chain uses TRBV9 and TRBJ1-4; D perhaps matches TRBD1 (5 bases). In germline, CDR1 is SGDLS, CDR2 YYNGEE. Trimming removed 0 bases at V and 10 bases at J, with 10 bases between. The CDR3 is made up of 13 amino acids. This CDR3 reads CASSVEAGGKLFF. CDR3 DNA sequence: TGTGCCAGCAGCGTAGAGGCGGGGGGAAAACTGTTTTTT.

The chain links TRBV6-1 to TRBJ2-1, with 10 positions matching TRBD1. This CDR3 has 15 amino acids. The V gene's germline CDR1 is MNHNS and CDR2 SASEGT. Trimming took 6 bases from V and 10 from J; bases not matched to a gene: 12. The CDR3 here is CASSHRDRGRPEQFF. CDR3 nucleotide sequence: TGTGCCAGCAGCCACCGGGACAGGGGTCGACCCGAGCAGTTCTTC.

This chain connects TRBV5-1 to TRBJ1-2, with D perhaps matching TRBD1 (5 bases). The CDR3 totals 15 residues. Trimming removed 0 bases from V and 6 bases from J, with 15 bases in between. Germline loops: CDR1 SGHRS, CDR2 YFSETQ. The CDR3 coding sequence is TGCGCCAGCAGCTTGGATGCCCCAGGGAAGGATGGCTACACCTTC. Translated: CASSLDAPGKDGYTF.

Turning to this clone: The identical CDR3 is also encoded by other nucleotide sequences in the sample. This rearrangement joins TRBV28 to TRBJ1-1; TRBD1 aligns across 7 bases. The CDR3 is 15 residues long. Germline V CDR1 and CDR2: MDHEN, SYDVKM. J was trimmed by 2 bases and V by 6 bases; bases with no gene match: 9. CDR3 sequence: CASSYPGTVNTEAFF. The CDR3 nucleotides are TGTGCCAGCAGCTACCCCGGGACAGTCAACACTGAAGCTTTCTTT.

V is TRBV18 and J is TRBJ2-1, with 10 positions matching TRBD2. This CDR3 has 14 residues. The germline CDR1 and CDR2 sequences are KGHSH and LQKENI. The V segment lost 4 bases and the J segment 4 bases; nucleotides outside the gene matches: 1. The CDR3 sequence: CASSLSGGYNEQFF. DNA of the CDR3: TGTGCCAGCTCACTTAGCGGGGGGTACAATGAGCAGTTCTTC.

This clone was detected only a few times. The rearrangement links TRBV2 to TRBJ1-1, with a possible D match to TRBD1 (5 bases). The CDR3 length is 17 residues. Germline values: CDR1 SNHLY, CDR2 FYNNEI. Trimming cost V 6 bases and J 3 bases, with 23 bases left between them. The CDR3 DNA is TGTGCCAGCAGAGACAGCCGAAAGGGGACCCGAGACACTGAAGCTTTCTTT. It encodes CASRDSRKGTRDTEAFF.

V is TRBV19 and J is TRBJ2-1; 8 positions agree with TRBD1. In germline, CDR1 is LNHDA, CDR2 SQIVND (reference sequence). After removal of 7 bases from V and 8 bases from J, the junction contained 10 bases not matched to a gene. The CDR3 length is 14 residues. CDR3 sequence: CASTHRTGKHEQFF. The CDR3, as DNA: TGTGCCAGTACCCACCGGACAGGGAAGCATGAGCAGTTCTTC.

This sequence joins TRBV4-1 and TRBJ2-3; 14 bases agree with TRBD2. Germline trimming cut 3 bases from V and 1 base from J; bases unmatched to any gene: 0. Germline V gene lookup returns CDR1 MGHRA and CDR2 YSYEKL. There are 16 residues in the CDR3. CDR3 residues: CASSQGLAGGTDTQYF. The CDR3 DNA is TGCGCCAGCAGCCAGGGACTAGCGGGGGGCACAGATACGCAGTATTTT.

This clone was counted at least ten times. The V call is TRBV19, the J call TRBJ1-2, with 9 bases matching TRBD1. J gave up 0 bases and V 8 bases, and 7 bases lay outside the gene matches. This CDR3 region has 15 residues. Germline CDR1 LNHDA, CDR2 SQIVND (reference sequence). The CDR3 DNA sequence: TGTGCCAGTGGTGGGACAGGGAATTCTAACTATGGCTACACCTTC. It is translated as CASGGTGNSNYGYTF.

This chain connects TRBV4-2 to TRBJ2-3, with 8 bases aligning to TRBD2. The trim removed 8 bases at V and 2 bases at J, leaving 9 bases unmatched. The germline V gene has CDR1 LGHNA and CDR2 YNFKEQ. This CDR3 region has 15 residues. The CDR3 sequence: CASGLGGGYTDTQYF. The CDR3 DNA is TGTGCCAGCGGTCTTGGCGGGGGGTACACAGATACGCAGTATTTT.

This clone was seen a handful of times. The rearrangement joins TRBV5-6 to TRBJ2-2, with unresolved D. Germline V gives CDR1 SGHDT, CDR2 YYEEEE. This CDR3 is 14 amino acids long. V was pared by 0 bases and J by 1 base, with 4 bases between. CDR3 region: CASSLAVNTGELFF. In DNA form, the CDR3 reads TGTGCCAGCAGCTTGGCCGTGAACACCGGGGAGCTGTTTTTT.

The chain has TRBV7-2 and TRBJ2-1, with D maybe TRBD2 (6 bases). V was pared by 2 bases and J by 7 bases, with 15 bases between. The V gene's germline CDR1 is SGHTA and CDR2 FQGNSA. The CDR3 is 15 amino acids. The CDR3 bases are TGTGCCAGCAGCTTACTCGGGAGTTTAGGGAATGAGCAGTTCTTC. Translating gives CASSLLGSLGNEQFF.

The chain is built from TRBV27 and TRBJ1-1; no clear D gene. Trimming removed 3 bases from V and 4 bases from J, with 15 bases in between. The CDR3 loop spans 15 amino acids. Per germline, CDR1 MNHEY and CDR2 SMNVEV (reference sequence). CDR3 amino acids: CASSFVRAGVTEAFF. The DNA for the CDR3 is TGTGCCAGCAGTTTCGTTAGGGCTGGGGTCACTGAAGCTTTCTTT.

The chain employs TRBV18 and TRBJ2-1; 8 nucleotides match TRBD2. CDR3 length: 16 amino acids. V lost 3 bases and J lost 4; bases outside the gene matches: 8. Germline CDR1 KGHSH, CDR2 LQKENI. The CDR3 spells CASSPLRAGGYNEQFF. In nucleotides, the CDR3 is TGTGCCAGCTCACCCCTAAGGGCGGGGGGTTACAATGAGCAGTTCTTC.